The clone carrying this T cell receptor (beta chain) showed up just a few times. Antigen: not known. The sample originates from a study of cytotoxic CD8 clonotypes in ibrutinib-treated CLL. In the study overall: Mean per-sample yields comprised about 250,000 productive templates and fewer than 95,000 productive rearrangements.

Notes on the study in general: Sampling time points were not equivalent between sustained-remission and progressing patients. Contraction or stability on treatment characterized the public clonotypes, which were uncommon.

Some clones are missing from TCRdb's copy, which holds only in-frame ones; the method was immunoSEQ multiplex PCR. The repertoire holds approximately 120,000 clones, with roughly 84% as singletons. Germline CDR1 SGHRS, CDR2 YFSETQ. Trimming cost V 3 bases and J 2 bases; bases outside gene matches: 3. The CDR3 totals 16 residues. This sequence was found in a human donor with chronic lymphocytic leukemia. The chain couples TRBV5-1 to TRBJ2-3; 13 positions agree with TRBD2. The material was PBMCs, obtained after 24 months of ibrutinib treatment. The CDR3 is CASSSGTSGDTDTQYF. The CDR3 DNA follows: TGCGCCAGCAGCTCCGGGACTAGCGGGGACACAGATACGCAGTATTTT.